The 15 T cell receptor beta chains below were found in one sample sequenced in a study of blood T cells in healthy people across ages. Through a sample-barcoded 5' primer and a J-beta primer mix, a second PCR was run for roughly 6 to 11 cycles. Via MiXCR, TCRdb re-called the 5' RACE reads, giving one row per CDR3 protein. The repertoire includes just under 750,000 distinct CDR3 sequences, about 20% of them detected once, and 20% to 25% sits in the top ten. The sequenced material came from blood. These receptors came from a man aged 65 to 79 in good health.

This clonotype was detected many times. The V call is TRBV18, the J call TRBJ2-4; D is uncertain. Germline V gives CDR1 KGHSH, CDR2 LQKENI. Trimming shortened V by 3 bases and J by 0 bases, and 18 bases separated the two germline ends. This CDR3 is built from 18 residues. The CDR3 DNA reads as TGTGCCAGCTCACCGGCCTCTAACTTGGTACTAGCCAAAAACATTCAGTACTTC. Translating gives CASSPASNLVLAKNIQYF. The whole variable domain, filled in from reference TRBV18 and TRBJ2-4, reads NAGVMQNPRHLVRRRGQEARLRCSPMKGHSHVYWYRQLPEEGLKFMVYLQKENIIDESGMPKERFSAEFPKEGPSILRIQQVVRGDSAAYFCASSPASNLVLAKNIQYFGAGTRLSVL.

The chain carries TRBV6-1 and TRBJ1-3; TRBD1 is a possible D gene (5 bases). There are 15 residues in the CDR3. The germline V and J ends were trimmed by 10 bases and 11 bases, with 27 bases remaining between them. Germline-derived CDR1 and CDR2 are MNHNS and SASEGT. In DNA form, the CDR3 reads TGTGCCACCTACTTCCGCGGGGACGTCCACAGATCCATATATTTT. It translates to CATYFRGDVHRSIYF.

There are a few counts of this clonotype. V gene TRBV12-3 or TRBV12-4 combines with J gene TRBJ1-4; the D gene is possibly TRBD1 (5 bases). V was clipped by 5 bases and J by 2 bases, with 15 bases between them. The CDR3 runs to 16 residues. This chain's CDR3 is CASSEWTMPTNEKLFF. The CDR3 region has the DNA TGTGCCAGCAGTGAGTGGACAATGCCCACTAATGAAAAACTGTTTTTT.

The gene calls are TRBV7-2 and TRBJ2-1, with 7 bases matching TRBD2. Per germline, CDR1 SGHTA and CDR2 FQGNSA. This CDR3 comprises 14 residues. The V and J ends lost 4 bases and 9 bases, in that order; junction bases with no gene match: 9. The chain's CDR3 is CASSWGGSRIEQFF. The CDR3 DNA is TGTGCCAGCAGCTGGGGCGGGAGCAGAATTGAGCAGTTCTTC.

This clonotype was counted between two and nine times. Possible read error: a much larger clone is one base away. The V call is TRBV5-1, the J call TRBJ2-5; weak D call: TRBD1 (6 bases). This CDR3 spans 12 amino acids. CDR1 and CDR2 from the germline V gene are SGHRS and YFSETQ. The CDR3 is CASSSQGNEQSF. CDR3 nucleotide sequence: TGCGCCAGCAGCTCACAGGGCAATGAGCAGTCCTTC.

This clonotype has just a few counts. The V gene is TRBV11-2, the J gene TRBJ1-1; no definite D call. Trimming took 5 bases from V and 11 from J, leaving 18 bases between them. CDR1 SGHAT and CDR2 FQNNGV come from the germline V gene. The CDR3 contains 13 residues. Written as DNA, the CDR3 is TGTGCCAGCAGCCCGGAACAGCCTATGGGGGCTTTCTTT. It encodes CASSPEQPMGAFF.

This clonotype was seen at least ten times. The V call is TRBV7-8, the J call TRBJ2-7, with a possible D match to TRBD2 (6 bases). The CDR3 is 15 amino acids. Trimming took 1 base from V and 2 from J, leaving 12 bases between them. Germline V gene data show CDR1 as SGHVS and CDR2 as FQNEAQ. The CDR3 DNA follows: TGTGCCAGCAGCTTAGTTGACGGGGGAACCTACGAGCAGTACTTC. It translates to CASSLVDGGTYEQYF.

This clonotype was found a few times. The V call is TRBV12-3 or TRBV12-4, the J call TRBJ1-4; 8 bases line up with TRBD1. V dropped 6 bases and J dropped 8; count of bases not matched to a gene: 8. The CDR3 has 14 residues. CDR3: CASSRTGRTEKLFF. The CDR3 DNA reads TGTGCCAGCAGCCGGACAGGGAGGACAGAAAAACTGTTTTTT.

This clonotype showed up just a few times. The rearrangement joins TRBV18 to TRBJ1-4, with D possibly being TRBD1 (6 bases). There are 18 residues in the CDR3. Germline-derived CDR1 and CDR2 are KGHSH and LQKENI. Trimming stripped 4 bases from V and 0 bases from J, with 18 bases between. The CDR3 coding sequence is TGTGCCAGCTCACAGAACGGACAGTCGTCTGCAACTAATGAAAAACTGTTTTTT. Protein sequence: CASSQNGQSSATNEKLFF. The full variable domain, completed using reference TRBV18 and TRBJ1-4, is NAGVMQNPRHLVRRRGQEARLRCSPMKGHSHVYWYRQLPEEGLKFMVYLQKENIIDESGMPKERFSAEFPKEGPSILRIQQVVRGDSAAYFCASSQNGQSSATNEKLFFGSGTQLSVL.

V usage is TRBV6-5 and J usage is TRBJ1-3, with 10 bases that match TRBD1. V was pared by 4 bases and J by 7 bases, with 7 bases of the junction left unmatched. The CDR3 is 15 residues long. The V gene's germline CDR1 is MNHEY and CDR2 SVGAGI. As DNA, the CDR3 is TGTGCCAGCAGTTTGACACCGGGACAGGGGAACACCATATATTTT. Translating gives CASSLTPGQGNTIYF.

This chain links TRBV6-2 or TRBV6-3 with TRBJ2-1; D could derive from TRBD1 or TRBD2 (5 bases each). The DNA matches TRBJ2-5 better at its end, which makes the J call doubtful. Germline-derived CDR1 and CDR2 are MNHEY and SVGEGT. This CDR3 is 14 amino acids long. CDR3 protein: CASSARQRGETQYF. CDR3 bases: TGTGCCAGCAGTGCCCGACAGAGGGGAGAGACCCAGTACTTC.

V gene TRBV11-2 combines with J gene TRBJ2-1, with D perhaps matching TRBD1 (5 bases). Germline V gene sequence: CDR1 SGHAT, CDR2 FQNNGV. This CDR3 comprises 16 residues. The V gene lost 5 bases and the J gene lost 0 bases, with 14 bases spanning the gap. The CDR3 region is CASSPRGASSYNEQFF. In DNA form, the CDR3 reads TGTGCCAGCAGCCCTCGTGGGGCCTCCTCCTACAATGAGCAGTTCTTC.

On this clonotype itself: The junction departs from germline at one end; a sequencing error may be responsible. The gene calls are TRBV28 and TRBJ2-7; no firm D call. The V gene's germline CDR1 is MDHEN and CDR2 SYDVKM. The CDR3 runs 13 residues. CDR3 DNA: TGTGCCACCAGTCTGCCCCTCTCCTACGAGCAGTACTTC. Translated: CATSLPLSYEQYF.

Only a few counts were recorded for this clonotype. The CDR3 DNA is TGCGCCAGCAGCCAGCAGACGGGGAGCAATCAGCCCCAGCATTTT. Protein product: CASSQQTGSNQPQHF. The chain uses TRBV4-3 and TRBJ1-5; D uncertain. Trimming removed 3 bases at V and 1 base at J, with 10 bases between. Germline CDR1 LGHNA, CDR2 YSLEER. This CDR3 has 15 amino acids.

The chain has TRBV5-8 and TRBJ2-3; TRBD2 agrees at 8 bases. Germline lookup yields CDR1 SGHTS and CDR2 YDEGEE. This CDR3 is 18 amino acids long. Germline trimming cut 4 bases from V and 0 bases from J; bases unmatched to any gene: 13. The CDR3 DNA is TGTGCCAGCAGCCCATTACGATCCGGCGGGAGGAGCACAGATACGCAGTATTTT. It codes for CASSPLRSGGRSTDTQYF.